Included here is one T cell receptor (beta chain) sequence, with context. The table came from immunoSEQ multiplex PCR; TCRdb's copy has only in-frame clones and leaves some out. The data contain 30,000 to 35,000 clones, 70% to 85% of them singletons. This record comes from a study of OX40 agonist ivuxolimab in advanced cancers. Germline V CDR1 and CDR2: MNHEY, SMNVEV (reference sequence). The length of the CDR3 is 14 residues. Deletions cut 6 bases from V and 5 bases from J, with 13 bases between. If patients had autoimmune disease history or systemic immunosuppression, they were excluded. The rearrangement joins TRBV27 to TRBJ2-2, with a tentative D call TRBD2 (6 bases). This specimen was CD4+ or CD8+ T cells sorted from blood, taken in a trial of the OX40 agonist ivuxolimab. This TCR came from an adult with an advanced solid tumor such as melanoma, head and neck, liver or kidney cancer. In nucleotides, the CDR3 is TGTGCCAGCAGAGTCCCCGGAGGGACCGGGGAGCTGTTTTTT. As protein: CASRVPGGTGELFF.